The 5 T cell receptor beta chains below come from one sample, sequenced in a study of cytomegalovirus exposure and HLA in healthy donors. The PCR used 60 Vbeta and 13 Jbeta primers. Only in-frame clones appear in the TCRdb table, and some are missing; sequencing was by immunoSEQ multiplex PCR. Seen here are about 140,000 clones, roughly 74% observed once, and the top ten hold around 3.2%. The sample was PBMCs. The origin of the receptors is a man aged 40-49 years in good health and CMV-seronegative.

The table lists this clone with a count of one. An end of the junction does not agree with germline; a read error may underlie this. The rearrangement joins TRBV2 to TRBJ1-5; D may be TRBD1 (6 bases). The CDR3 consists of 15 residues. Germline values: CDR1 SNHLY, CDR2 FYNNEI. CDR3 DNA sequence: TGTGCCAGCAGTCGACAGGTTACTCAGGATCAGCCCCCGCATTTT. Translation gives CASSRQVTQDQPPHF.

The V gene is TRBV9, the J gene TRBJ2-1; maybe TRBD1 (6 bases). CDR3 length equals 16 residues. CDR1 is SGDLS and CDR2 is YYNGEE in the germline V gene. V dropped 4 bases and J dropped 0 bases, with 14 bases sitting between them. CDR3: CASSLRNRASYNEQFF. The CDR3 nucleotides are TGTGCCAGCAGCCTCCGGAACAGGGCCTCCTACAATGAGCAGTTCTTC.

The chain links TRBV28 to TRBJ2-7; 8 bases align to TRBD1. Germline-derived CDR1 and CDR2 are MDHEN and SYDVKM. V was pared by 2 bases and J by 1 base, with 10 bases of the junction left unmatched. The CDR3 totals 17 residues. CDR3 DNA sequence: TGTGCCAGCAGTTTAATAACTGACAGGGGTCCTTCCTACGAGCAGTACTTC. Translation gives CASSLITDRGPSYEQYF.

The chain couples TRBV6-6 to TRBJ1-2; 8 bases map to TRBD1. The CDR3 runs to 15 residues. V lost 5 bases to trimming and J lost 3 bases; unmatched junction nucleotides: 8. Germline CDR1 MNHNY, CDR2 SVGAGI (reference sequence). The CDR3 is CASSPRTGSDYGYTF. The CDR3 DNA reads as TGTGCCAGCAGTCCGCGGACAGGGTCGGACTATGGCTACACCTTC.

The table lists this clone with a few counts. The chain employs TRBV12-5 and TRBJ1-1; D is possibly TRBD1 (6 bases). The CDR3 covers 14 residues. With 6 bases removed from V and 0 bases from J, the gap between germline ends came to 11 bases. Germline V gene sequence: CDR1 LGHNT, CDR2 FRNRAP. CDR3 nucleotide sequence: TGTGCTAGTGGCACTACAGGGTTGAACACTGAAGCTTTCTTT. Encoded protein: CASGTTGLNTEAFF.